This T cell receptor (beta chain) was recovered during a study of regulatory T cells in long-lasting Graves disease. This clonotype was seen a handful of times. Its antigen is not identified. There are 16 residues in the CDR3. CDR1 and CDR2 (germline): SGHRS, YFSETQ. The ends lost 5 bases at V and 4 bases at J; junction bases unmatched: 12. Specified time point: newly diagnosed GD, antithyroid drugs for less than 3 months. From PBMCs, RNA was extracted and then used to make the TCR library. Study results and limitations: Gene preferences differed: TRBV28, TRBJ1-2, TRBJ2-5 in persistent cases. Study of thyroid tissue was not done, with only peripheral blood studied.

Building of the TCR beta libraries involved iRepertoire HTBI primers and Arm-PCR of CDR3 regions. TCRdb analysed the multiplex PCR reads with MiXCR anew, one entry per CDR3 protein. The sample shows about 610,000 distinct CDR3 sequences, about 16% of them seen only once. The sample was also linked to a second study, of T cells in Graves' hyperthyroidism and ophthalmopathy. This second study notes: When ophthalmopathy did not progress within 18 months, Graves' hyperthyroidism was considered stable. Model predictions of ophthalmopathy came a median approximately 6.2 months before onset.

The specimen comprised peripheral blood mononuclear cells (PBMCs), sampled at new diagnosis, from a patient treated with antithyroid drugs. This receptor was obtained from a man aged 18 to 35 with Graves disease. The V call is TRBV5-1, the J call TRBJ2-7; 10 bases map to TRBD1. CDR3 sequence: CASSGSLGTGDYEQYF. In DNA, the CDR3 is TGCGCCAGCAGTGGCTCGCTAGGGACAGGGGATTACGAGCAGTACTTC.